Many counts were recorded for the clone carrying this TCR beta chain. This specimen belongs to a study of early T cells in non-severe SARS-CoV-2 infection. From germline, CDR1 is MNHEY and CDR2 SMNVEV (reference sequence). This CDR3 is 13 amino acids long. Trimming stripped 5 bases from V and 3 bases from J, with 10 bases between. Individual cDNA molecules were tagged with unique molecular identifiers, the study reported. TCRdb recomputed calls from the 5' RACE reads with MiXCR, one row per CDR3 protein. The repertoire holds approximately 90,000 distinct CDR3 sequences, with around 12% as singletons. The source is an adult who was a healthcare worker with PCR-confirmed SARS-CoV-2 infection or an uninfected control (not recorded which). The sequencing used whole blood, collected at baseline. The chain combines TRBV27 with TRBJ1-1; no clear D. CDR3 in amino acids: CASSKSGDTEAFF. In nucleotides, the CDR3 is TGTGCCAGCAGTAAAAGTGGAGACACTGAAGCTTTCTTT.